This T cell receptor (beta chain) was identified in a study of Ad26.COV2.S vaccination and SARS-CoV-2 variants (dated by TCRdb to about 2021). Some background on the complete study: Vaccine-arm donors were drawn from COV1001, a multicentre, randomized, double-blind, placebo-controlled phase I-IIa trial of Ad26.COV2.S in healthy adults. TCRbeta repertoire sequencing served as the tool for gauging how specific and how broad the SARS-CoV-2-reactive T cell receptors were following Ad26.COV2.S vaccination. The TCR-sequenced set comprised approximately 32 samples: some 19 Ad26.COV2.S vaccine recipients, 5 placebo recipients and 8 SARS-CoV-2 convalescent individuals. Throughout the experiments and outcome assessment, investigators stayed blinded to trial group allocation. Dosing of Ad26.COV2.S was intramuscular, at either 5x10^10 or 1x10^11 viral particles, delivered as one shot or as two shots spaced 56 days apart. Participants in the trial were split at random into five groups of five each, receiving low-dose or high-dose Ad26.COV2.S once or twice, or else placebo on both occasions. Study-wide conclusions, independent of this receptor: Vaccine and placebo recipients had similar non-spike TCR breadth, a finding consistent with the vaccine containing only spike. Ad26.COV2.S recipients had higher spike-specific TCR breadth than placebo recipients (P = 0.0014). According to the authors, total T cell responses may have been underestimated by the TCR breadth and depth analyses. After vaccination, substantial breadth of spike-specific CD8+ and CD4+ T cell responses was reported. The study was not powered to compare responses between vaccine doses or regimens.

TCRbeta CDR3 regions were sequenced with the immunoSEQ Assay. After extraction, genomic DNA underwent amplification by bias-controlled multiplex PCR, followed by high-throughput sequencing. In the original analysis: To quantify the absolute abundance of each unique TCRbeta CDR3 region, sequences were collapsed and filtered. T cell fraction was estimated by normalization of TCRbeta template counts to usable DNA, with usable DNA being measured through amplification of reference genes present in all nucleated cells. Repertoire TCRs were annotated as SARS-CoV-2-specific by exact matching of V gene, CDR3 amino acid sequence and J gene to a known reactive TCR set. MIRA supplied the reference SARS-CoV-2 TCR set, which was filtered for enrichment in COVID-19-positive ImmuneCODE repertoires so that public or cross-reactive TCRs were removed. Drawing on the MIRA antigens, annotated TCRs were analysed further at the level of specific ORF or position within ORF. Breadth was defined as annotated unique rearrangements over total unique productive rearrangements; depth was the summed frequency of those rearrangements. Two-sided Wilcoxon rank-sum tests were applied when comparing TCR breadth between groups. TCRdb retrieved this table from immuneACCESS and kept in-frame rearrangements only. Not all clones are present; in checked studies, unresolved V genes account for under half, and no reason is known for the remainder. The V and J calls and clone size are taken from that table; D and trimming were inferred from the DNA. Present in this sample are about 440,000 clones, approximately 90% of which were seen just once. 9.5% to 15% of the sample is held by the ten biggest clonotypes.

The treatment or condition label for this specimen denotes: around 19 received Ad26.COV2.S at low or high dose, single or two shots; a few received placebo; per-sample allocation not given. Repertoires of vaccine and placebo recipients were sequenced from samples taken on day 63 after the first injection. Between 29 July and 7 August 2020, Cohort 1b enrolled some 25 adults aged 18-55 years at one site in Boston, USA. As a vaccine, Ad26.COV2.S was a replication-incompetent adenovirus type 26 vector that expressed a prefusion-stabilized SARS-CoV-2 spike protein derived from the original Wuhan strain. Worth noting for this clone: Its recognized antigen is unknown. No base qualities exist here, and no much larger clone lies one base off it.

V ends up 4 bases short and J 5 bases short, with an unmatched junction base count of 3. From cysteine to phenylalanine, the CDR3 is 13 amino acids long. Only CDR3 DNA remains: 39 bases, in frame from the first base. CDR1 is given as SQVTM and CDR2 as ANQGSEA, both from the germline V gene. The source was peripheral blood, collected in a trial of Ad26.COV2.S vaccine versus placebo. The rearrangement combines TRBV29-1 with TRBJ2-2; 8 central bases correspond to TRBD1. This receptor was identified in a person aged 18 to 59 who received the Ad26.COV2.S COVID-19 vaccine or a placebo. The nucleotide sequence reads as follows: TGCAGCGTTGTAACAGGGGGTACCGGGGAGCTGTTTTTT. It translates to CSVVTGGTGELFF.